Each of the 13 T cell receptor beta chains below was sequenced from the same sample in a study of Graves' ophthalmopathy and Graves' hyperthyroidism. CDR3 regions of TCR beta were amplified from RNA transcripts. HTBI-primed first-round RT-PCR preceded second-round multiplex PCR. Each CDR3 protein gets one entry after TCRdb re-called the multiplex PCR reads with MiXCR. In the table there are 620,000 or so distinct CDR3 sequences, over 20% of which are singletons. Sequenced sample: peripheral blood. The source is a woman aged 18-29 years with stable Graves' hyperthyroidism. Some clones in this sample may be carry-over from other donors' samples.

This clonotype was recorded at least ten times. V is TRBV11-2 and J is TRBJ1-2; D remains ambiguous. This CDR3 has 15 amino acids. The ends were cut back, 0 bases at V and 8 bases at J, with 16 bases in the middle. Germline CDR1 reads SGHAT; CDR2 reads FQNNGV. The chain's CDR3 is CASSLEGVAVMGYTF. CDR3 DNA: TGTGCCAGCAGCTTAGAGGGTGTAGCAGTGATGGGCTACACCTTC. Supplemented by reference TRBV11-2 and TRBJ1-2, the full variable domain reads EAGVAQSPRYKIIEKRQSVAFWCNPISGHATLYWYQQILGQGPKLLIQFQNNGVVDDSQLPKDRFSAERLKGVDSTLKIQPAKLEDSAVYLCASSLEGVAVMGYTFGSGTRLTVV.

In the case of this clonotype: This could be a read error, since a much larger clone is one nucleotide away. The chain employs TRBV18 and TRBJ2-7; D is perhaps TRBD1 (5 bases). Trimming took off 2 bases at V and 1 base at J, with 12 bases between the two ends. Germline assignment: CDR1 KGHSH and CDR2 LQKENI. This CDR3 has 15 amino acids. The CDR3 region has the DNA TGTGCCAGCTCACCATCATCTGGACAATCCTACGAGCAGTACTTC. Encoded protein: CASSPSSGQSYEQYF.

The table lists this clonotype with a few counts. This chain joins TRBV20-1 and TRBJ2-3; 7 bases map to TRBD2. This CDR3 is 16 amino acids long. Germline V gene lookup returns CDR1 DFQATT and CDR2 SNEGSKA (reference sequence). Unmatched junction bases numbered 15, after V lost 4 bases and J lost 5 bases. This CDR3 reads CSATSPSAGVRDTQYF. CDR3 bases: TGCAGTGCTACTTCTCCTTCGGCGGGAGTGCGAGATACGCAGTATTTT.

This clonotype was picked up many times. The chain is built from TRBV16 and TRBJ1-5; maybe TRBD1 (6 bases). This CDR3 spans 15 amino acids. Germline CDR1 is KGHSY and CDR2 is FQNENV. The V end lost 0 bases, the J end lost 7 bases, and 13 bases lay between the germline ends. CDR3 residues: CASSQSRGRTQPQHF. The DNA for the CDR3 is TGTGCCAGCAGCCAATCCAGGGGACGAACACAGCCCCAGCATTTT.

This clonotype was observed at least ten times. V usage is TRBV20-1 and J usage is TRBJ2-5, with 7 bases identical to TRBD2. Germline assignment: CDR1 DFQATT and CDR2 SNEGSKA (reference sequence). The CDR3 extends over 12 amino acids. Trimming cost V 5 bases and J 5 bases; bases outside gene matches: 5. This CDR3 is CSAPRGVETQYF. In nucleotides, the CDR3 is TGCAGTGCTCCTCGGGGGGTTGAGACCCAGTACTTC.

V usage is TRBV11-2 and J usage is TRBJ2-1, with 11 positions matching TRBD2. The CDR3 covers 14 residues. Trimming at V came to 4 bases and at J to 6 bases, leaving 2 bases not matched to a gene. The germline CDR1 and CDR2 sequences are SGHAT and FQNNGV. CDR3 amino acids: CASSSLAGGNEQFF. CDR3 nucleotides: TGTGCCAGCAGCTCGCTAGCGGGGGGCAATGAGCAGTTCTTC.

V is TRBV24-1 and J is TRBJ1-5; a possible D gene is TRBD1 (5 bases). Germline assignment: CDR1 KGHDR and CDR2 SFDVKD. This CDR3 comprises 14 residues. Trimming removed 3 bases at V and 9 bases at J, with 14 bases between. The CDR3 here is CATSDNRGPGPQHF. DNA of the CDR3: TGTGCCACCAGTGATAACCGGGGCCCAGGGCCCCAGCATTTT.

A single count supports this clonotype. V gene TRBV29-1 combines with J gene TRBJ1-1; 8 bases agree with TRBD1. Germline V CDR1 and CDR2: SQVTM, ANQGSEA. This CDR3 comprises 14 residues. The trim removed 6 bases at V and 5 bases at J, leaving 11 bases unmatched. The CDR3 DNA sequence: TGCAGCGTCGGAATCCAGGGGGCTCAGACTGAAGCTTTCTTT. It yields the protein CSVGIQGAQTEAFF.

The chain uses TRBV6-1 and TRBJ1-1; D unclear. There are 13 residues in the CDR3. Trimming shortened V by 4 bases and J by 4 bases, and 10 bases separated the two germline ends. Germline values: CDR1 MNHNS, CDR2 SASEGT. The CDR3 region has the DNA TGTGCCAGCAGTGCCCAGGAGGCCACTGAAGCTTTCTTT. Amino acid sequence: CASSAQEATEAFF.

This clonotype turned up a few times. This sequence joins TRBV20-1 and TRBJ2-7; 9 bases fit TRBD1. The CDR3 loop spans 14 amino acids. The V gene end was trimmed by 7 bases and the J gene end by 4 bases; junction bases not matched to a gene: 11. Germline CDR1 is DFQATT and CDR2 is SNEGSKA (reference sequence). The CDR3 region is CSGIPGTGPYEQYF. CDR3 nucleotides: TGCAGTGGGATCCCCGGGACAGGGCCTTACGAGCAGTACTTC.

The CDR3 bases are TGTGCCACCAGTGATTTCCAGCACGACACCGGGGAGCTGTTTTTT. Translated, it gives CATSDFQHDTGELFF. The chain combines TRBV24-1 with TRBJ2-2; D uncertain. Germline assignment: CDR1 KGHDR and CDR2 SFDVKD. V was cut by 1 base and J by 3 bases, with 8 bases left in between. This CDR3 comprises 15 residues.

The chain carries TRBV2 and TRBJ1-1; 8 bases agree with TRBD1. This CDR3 comprises 17 residues. Trimming cost V 3 bases and J 1 base; bases outside gene matches: 10. Germline loops: CDR1 SNHLY, CDR2 FYNNEI. The CDR3 nucleotides are TGTGCCAGCAGTGAGACCCGACAGGGGCCGCCGAACACTGAAGCTTTCTTT. Residues: CASSETRQGPPNTEAFF.

This clonotype was recorded at least ten times. The chain carries TRBV5-6 and TRBJ1-3, with D tentatively TRBD1 (5 bases). The CDR3 is 15 amino acids. V was shortened by 5 bases and J by 1 base, with 13 bases between the two germline ends. Looked up from germline, CDR1 is SGHDT and CDR2 is YYEEEE. The DNA of the CDR3 is TGTGCCAGCAGTCCCGGGACTCTTTCTGGAAACACCATATATTTT. It specifies CASSPGTLSGNTIYF.